The clone carrying this T cell receptor (beta chain) was detected only a few times. This entry comes from a study of control samples from healthy donors and cancer patients. This CDR3 has 18 amino acids. The assay was immunoSEQ multiplex PCR, and TCRdb's table has in-frame clones only and misses some. The sample lists roughly 14,000 clones; roughly 77% were seen once. The rearrangement uses TRBV21-1 and TRBJ1-1. TRBV21-1 is noted as a pseudogene. Input material: formalin-fixed, paraffin-embedded tissue. The sequence came from a female donor with lung cancer. The CDR3 sequence: CASSKGAGTAFMNTEAFF. CDR3 nucleotide sequence: TGTGCCAGCAGCAAAGGCGCCGGGACGGCGTTCATGAACACTGAAGCTTTCTTT.